The entry below describes one T cell receptor (beta chain). The antigen is undetermined. The CDR3 sequence is 18 residues long. The germline gives CDR1 SGHDT, CDR2 YYEEEE. Trimming removed 4 bases at V and 5 bases at J, with 27 bases between. This sample stems from a study of graft-versus-host responses after intestinal transplantation. Profiled with immunoSEQ multiplex PCR; TCRdb holds only in-frame clones, not every one. The sample lists 95,000 to 110,000 clones, 80% to 95% occurring once. This sample comprised unstimulated CD8+ T cells sorted from spleen or lymph node cells, obtained before intestinal transplant. The origin of this receptor is a human donor who received an intestinal transplant. This chain joins TRBV5-6 and TRBJ1-2; maybe TRBD1 (5 bases). The CDR3 nucleotides read TGTGCCAGCAGCCAAGCGGGGGTAGGAACCTCTACCCAATATGGCTACACCTTC. Translating it yields CASSQAGVGTSTQYGYTF. The variable domain in full, with the rest retrieved from reference TRBV5-6 and TRBJ1-2, is DAGVTQSPTHLIKTRGQQVTLRCSPKSGHDTVSWYQQALGQGPQFIFQYYEEEERQRGNFPDRFSGHQFPNYSSELNVNALLLGDSALYLCASSQAGVGTSTQYGYTFGSGTRLTVV.